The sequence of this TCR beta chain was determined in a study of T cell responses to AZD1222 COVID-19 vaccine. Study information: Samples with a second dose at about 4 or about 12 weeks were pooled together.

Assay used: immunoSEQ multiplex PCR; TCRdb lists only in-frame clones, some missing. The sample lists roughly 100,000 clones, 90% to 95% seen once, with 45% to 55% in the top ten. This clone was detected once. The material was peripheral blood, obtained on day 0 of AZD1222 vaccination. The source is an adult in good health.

The CDR3 region is CATKASINEQFF. The DNA of the CDR3 is TGTGCCACCAAGGCTAGCATCAATGAGCAGTTCTTC. The gene calls are TRBV6-5 and TRBJ2-1; TRBD2 is a possible D gene (5 bases). The germline V gene encodes CDR1 MNHEY and CDR2 SVGAGI. Trimming removed 10 bases at V and 6 bases at J, with 13 bases between. CDR3 size: 12 residues.